Within the sample, the clone carrying this T cell receptor beta chain is medium-sized. Its matching antigen is unknown. The data derive from a study of T cells in localized non-small cell lung cancer. Study observations and caveats: The greatest T cell clonality was found in uninvolved adjacent lung (higher than in tumor). Analysis by sequencing included only one tumor region, so heterogeneity remains possible. Paired adjacent lung recovered a median approximately 57 of the top 100 tumor clones.

Clones were read by immunoSEQ multiplex PCR, and TCRdb kept only the in-frame ones, dropping some. The sample consists of approximately 2,000 clones, 18% of them appearing once. Per the germline V gene, CDR1 is MDHEN and CDR2 is SYDVKM. Trimming cost V 2 bases and J 2 bases; bases outside gene matches: 2. The CDR3 has 14 amino acids. The chain combines TRBV28 with TRBJ2-7; 8 positions agree with TRBD2. The input for sequencing was lung tumor tissue, taken before any cancer treatment. This clonotype was sampled from a female donor older than 55 with stage I squamous cell lung carcinoma. The DNA of the CDR3 is TGTGCCAGCAGTTTAGGTAGCGGGGCCTACGAGCAGTACTTC. Translating it yields CASSLGSGAYEQYF.